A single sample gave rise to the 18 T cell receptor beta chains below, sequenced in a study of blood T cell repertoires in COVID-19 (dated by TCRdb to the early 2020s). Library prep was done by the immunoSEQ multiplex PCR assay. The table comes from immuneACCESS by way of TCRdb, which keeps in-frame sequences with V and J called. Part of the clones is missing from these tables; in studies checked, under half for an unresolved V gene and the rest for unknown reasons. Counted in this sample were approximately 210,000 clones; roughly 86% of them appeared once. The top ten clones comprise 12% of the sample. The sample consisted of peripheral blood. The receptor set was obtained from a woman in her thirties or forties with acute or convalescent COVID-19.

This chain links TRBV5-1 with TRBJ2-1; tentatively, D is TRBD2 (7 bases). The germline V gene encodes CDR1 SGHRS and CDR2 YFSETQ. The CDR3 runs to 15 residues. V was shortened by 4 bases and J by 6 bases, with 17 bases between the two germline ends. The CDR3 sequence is CASSIGGAVFNEQFF. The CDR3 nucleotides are TGCGCCAGCAGCATAGGGGGGGCGGTGTTCAATGAGCAGTTCTTC.

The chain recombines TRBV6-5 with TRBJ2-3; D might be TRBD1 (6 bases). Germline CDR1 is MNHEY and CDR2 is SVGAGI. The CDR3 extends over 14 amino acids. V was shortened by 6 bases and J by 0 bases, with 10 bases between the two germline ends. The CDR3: CASRIDRSTDTQYF. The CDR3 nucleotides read TGTGCCAGCAGGATAGACAGGAGCACAGATACGCAGTATTTT.

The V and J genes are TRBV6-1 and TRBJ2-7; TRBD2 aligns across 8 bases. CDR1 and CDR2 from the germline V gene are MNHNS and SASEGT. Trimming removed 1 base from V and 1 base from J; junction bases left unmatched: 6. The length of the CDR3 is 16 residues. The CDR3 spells CASSEEASGRSYEQYF. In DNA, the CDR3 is TGTGCCAGCAGTGAAGAGGCTAGCGGGCGTTCCTACGAGCAGTACTTC.

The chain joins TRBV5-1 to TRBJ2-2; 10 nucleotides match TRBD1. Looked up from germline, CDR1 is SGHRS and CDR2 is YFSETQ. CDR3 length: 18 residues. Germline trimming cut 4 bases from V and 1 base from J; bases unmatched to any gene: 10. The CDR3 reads CASSLGTGDSWNTGELFF. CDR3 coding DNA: TGCGCCAGCAGCCTCGGGACAGGGGACAGCTGGAACACCGGGGAGCTGTTTTTT.

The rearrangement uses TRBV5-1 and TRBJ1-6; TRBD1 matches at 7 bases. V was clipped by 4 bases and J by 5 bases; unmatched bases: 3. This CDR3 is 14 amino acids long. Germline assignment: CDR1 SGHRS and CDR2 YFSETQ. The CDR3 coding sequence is TGCGCCAGCAGCCCCGGGACAGATAATTCACCCCTCCACTTT. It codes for CASSPGTDNSPLHF.

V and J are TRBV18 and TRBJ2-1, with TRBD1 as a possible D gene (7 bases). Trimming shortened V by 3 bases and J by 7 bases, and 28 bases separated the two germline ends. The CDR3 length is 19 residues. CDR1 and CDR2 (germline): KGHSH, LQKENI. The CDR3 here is CASSPISTGRTLSRNEQFF. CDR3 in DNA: TGTGCCAGCTCACCCATCTCGACAGGGAGGACCCTCTCTAGAAATGAGCAGTTCTTC.

As DNA, the CDR3 is TGTGCCAGCAGTCCCCTTAGGGGAATGAACACTGAAGCTTTCTTT. It yields the protein CASSPLRGMNTEAFF. This chain connects TRBV28 to TRBJ1-1; a weak D match, TRBD1 (5 bases). Germline V lookup: CDR1 MDHEN, CDR2 SYDVKM. Trimming removed 5 bases at V and 0 bases at J, with 13 bases between. The CDR3 runs 15 residues.

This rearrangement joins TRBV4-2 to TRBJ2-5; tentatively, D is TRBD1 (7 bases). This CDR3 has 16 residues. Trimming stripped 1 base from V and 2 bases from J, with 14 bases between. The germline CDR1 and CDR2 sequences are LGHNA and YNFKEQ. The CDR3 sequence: CASSQGGTAAQETQYF. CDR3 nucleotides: TGTGCCAGCAGCCAAGGCGGGACAGCTGCACAAGAGACCCAGTACTTC.

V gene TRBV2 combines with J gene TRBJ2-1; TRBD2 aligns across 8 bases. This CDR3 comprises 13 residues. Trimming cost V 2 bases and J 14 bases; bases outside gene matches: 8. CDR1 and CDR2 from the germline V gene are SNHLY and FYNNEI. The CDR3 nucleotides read TGTGCCAGCAGTGAAATTAGAGCGGGGGCGGAGTTCTTC. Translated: CASSEIRAGAEFF.

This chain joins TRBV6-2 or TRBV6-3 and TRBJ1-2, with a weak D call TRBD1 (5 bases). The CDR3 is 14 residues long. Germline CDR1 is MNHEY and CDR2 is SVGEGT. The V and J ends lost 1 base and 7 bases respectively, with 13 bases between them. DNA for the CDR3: TGTGCCAGCAGTTACTTTCCAGGGAACAGTGGCTACACCTTC. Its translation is CASSYFPGNSGYTF.

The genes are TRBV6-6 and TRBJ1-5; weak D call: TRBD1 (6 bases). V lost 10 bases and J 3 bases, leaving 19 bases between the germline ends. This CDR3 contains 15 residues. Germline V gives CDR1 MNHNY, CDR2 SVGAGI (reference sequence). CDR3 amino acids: CATWGPTGPNQPQHF. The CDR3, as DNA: TGTGCCACCTGGGGACCAACAGGGCCCAATCAGCCCCAGCATTTT.

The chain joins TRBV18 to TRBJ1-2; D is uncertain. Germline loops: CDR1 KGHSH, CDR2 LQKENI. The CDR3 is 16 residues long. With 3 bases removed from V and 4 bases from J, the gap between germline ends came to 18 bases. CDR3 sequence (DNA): TGTGCCAGCTCACCGCAAGCCTCCGGGATCGTCTATGGCTACACCTTC. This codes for CASSPQASGIVYGYTF.

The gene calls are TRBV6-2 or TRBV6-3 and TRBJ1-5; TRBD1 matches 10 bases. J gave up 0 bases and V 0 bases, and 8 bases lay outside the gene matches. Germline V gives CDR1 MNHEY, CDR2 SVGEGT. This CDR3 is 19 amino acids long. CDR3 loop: CASSYSVGTGVYSNQPQHF. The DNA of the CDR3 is TGTGCCAGCAGTTACTCGGTGGGGACAGGGGTGTATAGCAATCAGCCCCAGCATTTT.

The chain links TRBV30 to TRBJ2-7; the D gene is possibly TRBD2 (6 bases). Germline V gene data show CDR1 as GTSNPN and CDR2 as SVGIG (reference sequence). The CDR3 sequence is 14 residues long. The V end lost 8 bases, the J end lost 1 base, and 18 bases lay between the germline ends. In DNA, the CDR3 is TGTGCCGCTGAACGGGACTCACAGTCCTACGAGCAGTACTTC. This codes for CAAERDSQSYEQYF. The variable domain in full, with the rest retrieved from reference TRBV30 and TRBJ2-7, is SQTIHQWPATLVQPVGSPLSLECTVEGTSNPNLYWYRQAAGRGLQLLFYSVGIGQISSEVPQNLSASRPQDRQFILSSKKLLLSDSGFYLCAAERDSQSYEQYFGPGTRLTVT.

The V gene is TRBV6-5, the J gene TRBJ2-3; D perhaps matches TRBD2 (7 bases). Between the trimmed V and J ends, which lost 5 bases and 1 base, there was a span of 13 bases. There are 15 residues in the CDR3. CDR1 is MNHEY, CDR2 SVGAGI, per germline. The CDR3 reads CASSPAGAGTDTQYF. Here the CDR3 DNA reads TGTGCCAGCAGTCCCGCGGGGGCTGGCACAGATACGCAGTATTTT.

DNA of the CDR3: TGTGCCAGTAGTACACAGGGGGCCGGCTATGGCTACACCTTC. Its translation: CASSTQGAGYGYTF. The chain couples TRBV19 to TRBJ1-2, with 9 bases aligning to TRBD1. CDR3 length: 14 amino acids. Germline V gene lookup returns CDR1 LNHDA and CDR2 SQIVND (reference sequence). Unmatched junction bases numbered 4, after V lost 4 bases and J lost 4 bases.

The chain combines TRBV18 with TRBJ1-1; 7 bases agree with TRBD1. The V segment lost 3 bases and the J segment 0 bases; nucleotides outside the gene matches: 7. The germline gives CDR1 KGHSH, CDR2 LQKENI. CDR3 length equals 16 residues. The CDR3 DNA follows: TGTGCCAGCTCACCTGGGACAGCGATTATGAACACTGAAGCTTTCTTT. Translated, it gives CASSPGTAIMNTEAFF.

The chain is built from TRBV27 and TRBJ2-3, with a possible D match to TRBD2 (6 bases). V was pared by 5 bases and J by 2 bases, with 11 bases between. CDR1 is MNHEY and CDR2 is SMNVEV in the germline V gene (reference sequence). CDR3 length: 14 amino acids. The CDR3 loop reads CASSLGGNTDTQYF. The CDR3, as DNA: TGTGCCAGCAGTCTCGGGGGAAACACAGATACGCAGTATTTT.